The entry below gives a single T cell receptor beta chain sequence along with its context. The data belong to a study of T cell responses to AZD1222 COVID-19 vaccine. In the study overall: Second doses that came at about 4 or about 12 weeks were put together.

The CDR3 runs 14 residues. Germline-derived CDR1 and CDR2 are SGHDN and FVKESK. The V and J ends lost 10 bases and 1 base, in that order; junction bases with no gene match: 9. Produced via immunoSEQ multiplex PCR; TCRdb's table is partial and in-frame only. The data show 100,000 to 120,000 clones, more than 75% seen once. The chain joins TRBV14 to TRBJ2-5; the match to TRBD1 covers 7 bases. The TCR originated in an adult in good health. The sample in question was peripheral blood, obtained on day 0 of AZD1222 vaccination. CDR3 DNA sequence: TGTGCCAACTCAACCGACAGGGTCCAAGAGACCCAGTACTTC. Protein: CANSTDRVQETQYF.